This T cell receptor (beta chain) stems from a study of T cells after yellow fever vaccination. Looking at the study overall: Libraries from low-cell-number fractions were prepared with the SMART-Seq v4 Ultra Low Input RNA kit.

The study, taken as a whole, reports: Although most clonotypes did not, a small share appeared in both CD4 and CD8 compartments. The booster response re-showed most primary clones: 96% CD4, approximately 90% CD8. Abundant clonotypes from the bulk population could contaminate FACS-sorted repertoires.

This CDR3 comprises 15 residues. Germline values: CDR1 SGDLS, CDR2 YYNGEE. The junction had 7 bases not matched to a gene; V was cut back by 4 bases and J by 1 base. TCRdb processed the 5' RACE reads anew with MiXCR; each CDR3 protein has one entry. The data contain roughly 400,000 distinct CDR3 sequences, around 20% of them singletons. A note on this clonotype: Its antigen is unknown.

The origin of this receptor is a man younger than 35 who received the YFV17D yellow fever vaccine. The rearrangement links TRBV9 to TRBJ2-5; 7 bases match TRBD1. Here the sequenced sample was PBMCs, taken before the yellow fever booster vaccination. The CDR3 region is CASSSGTVLQETQYF. The CDR3 region has the DNA TGTGCCAGCAGCTCCGGGACAGTCCTCCAAGAGACCCAGTACTTC.